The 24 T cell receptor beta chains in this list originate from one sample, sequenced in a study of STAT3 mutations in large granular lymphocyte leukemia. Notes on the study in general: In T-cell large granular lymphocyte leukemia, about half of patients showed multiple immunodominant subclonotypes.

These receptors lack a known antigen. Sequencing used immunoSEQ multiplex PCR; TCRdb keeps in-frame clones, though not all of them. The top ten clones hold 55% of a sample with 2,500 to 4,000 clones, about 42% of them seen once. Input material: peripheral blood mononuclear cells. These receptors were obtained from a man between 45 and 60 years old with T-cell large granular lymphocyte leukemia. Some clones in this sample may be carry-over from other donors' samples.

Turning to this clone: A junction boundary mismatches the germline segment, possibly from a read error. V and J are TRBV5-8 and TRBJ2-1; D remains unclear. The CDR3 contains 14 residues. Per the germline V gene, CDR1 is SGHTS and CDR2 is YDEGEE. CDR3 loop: CASSQDVGYNEQFF. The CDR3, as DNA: TGCGCCAGCAGCCAAGATGTGGGATACAATGAGCAGTTCTTC.

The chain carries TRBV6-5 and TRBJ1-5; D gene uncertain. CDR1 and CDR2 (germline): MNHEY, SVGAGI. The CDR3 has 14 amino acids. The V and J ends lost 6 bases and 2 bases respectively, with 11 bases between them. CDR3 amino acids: CASRSFKGNQPQHF. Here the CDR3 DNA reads TGTGCCAGCAGGAGCTTTAAGGGCAATCAGCCCCAGCATTTT.

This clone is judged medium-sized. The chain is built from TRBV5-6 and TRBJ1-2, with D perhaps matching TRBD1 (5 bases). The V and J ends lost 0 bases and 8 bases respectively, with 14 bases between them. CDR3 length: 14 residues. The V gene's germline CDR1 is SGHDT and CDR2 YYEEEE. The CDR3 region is CASSLGGLRVGYTF. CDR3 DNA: TGTGCCAGCAGCTTGGGGGGCCTGAGGGTCGGCTACACCTTC.

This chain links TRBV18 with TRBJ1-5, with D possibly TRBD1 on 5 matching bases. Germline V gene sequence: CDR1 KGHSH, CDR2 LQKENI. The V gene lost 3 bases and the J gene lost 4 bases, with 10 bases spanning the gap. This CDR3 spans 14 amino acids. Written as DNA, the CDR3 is TGTGCCAGCTCACCGGGGCAGCTTAATCAGCCCCAGCATTTT. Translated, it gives CASSPGQLNQPQHF.

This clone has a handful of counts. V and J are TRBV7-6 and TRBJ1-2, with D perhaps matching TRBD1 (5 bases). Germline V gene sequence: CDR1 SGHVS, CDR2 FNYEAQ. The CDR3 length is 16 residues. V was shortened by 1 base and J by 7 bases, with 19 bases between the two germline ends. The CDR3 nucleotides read TGTGCCAGCAGCTTAGGTCGGCAGGGCGAGTTCTTTGGCTACACCTTC. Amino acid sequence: CASSLGRQGEFFGYTF.

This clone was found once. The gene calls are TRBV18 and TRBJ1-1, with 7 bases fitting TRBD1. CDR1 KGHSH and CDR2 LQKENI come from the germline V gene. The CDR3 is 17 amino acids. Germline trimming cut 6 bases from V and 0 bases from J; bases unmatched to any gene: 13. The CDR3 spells CASSLITGVFMNTEAFF. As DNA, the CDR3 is TGTGCCAGCTCTCTTATCACAGGGGTTTTTATGAACACTGAAGCTTTCTTT.

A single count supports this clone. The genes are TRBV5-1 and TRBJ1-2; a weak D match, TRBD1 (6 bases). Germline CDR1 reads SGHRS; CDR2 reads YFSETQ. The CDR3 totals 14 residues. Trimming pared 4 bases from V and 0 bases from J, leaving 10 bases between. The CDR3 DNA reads TGCGCCAGCAGCCCGGGACATTCTAACTATGGCTACACCTTC. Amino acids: CASSPGHSNYGYTF. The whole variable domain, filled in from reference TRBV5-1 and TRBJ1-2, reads KAGVTQTPRYLIKTRGQQVTLSCSPISGHRSVSWYQQTPGQGLQFLFEYFSETQRNKGNFPGRFSGRQFSNSRSEMNVSTLELGDSALYLCASSPGHSNYGYTFGSGTRLTVV.

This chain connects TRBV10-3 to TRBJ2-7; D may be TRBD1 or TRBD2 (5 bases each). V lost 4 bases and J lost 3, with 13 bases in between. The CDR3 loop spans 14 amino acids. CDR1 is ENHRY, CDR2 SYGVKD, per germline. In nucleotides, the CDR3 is TGTGCCATCAGTGGTAAACTAGGGGACTACGAGCAGTACTTC. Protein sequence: CAISGKLGDYEQYF.

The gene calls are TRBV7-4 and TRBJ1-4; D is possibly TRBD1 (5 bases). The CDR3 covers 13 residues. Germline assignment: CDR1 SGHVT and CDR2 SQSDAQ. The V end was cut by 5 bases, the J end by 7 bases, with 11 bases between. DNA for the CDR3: TGTGCCAGCAGCCCCGGCAGGGCTGAAAAACTGTTTTTT. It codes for CASSPGRAEKLFF.

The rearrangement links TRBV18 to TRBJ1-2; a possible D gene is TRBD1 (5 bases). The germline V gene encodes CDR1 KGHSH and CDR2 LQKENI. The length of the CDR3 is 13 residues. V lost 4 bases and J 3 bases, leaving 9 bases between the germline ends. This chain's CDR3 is CASSLQGDYGYTF. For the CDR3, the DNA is TGTGCCAGCTCACTCCAGGGTGACTATGGCTACACCTTC.

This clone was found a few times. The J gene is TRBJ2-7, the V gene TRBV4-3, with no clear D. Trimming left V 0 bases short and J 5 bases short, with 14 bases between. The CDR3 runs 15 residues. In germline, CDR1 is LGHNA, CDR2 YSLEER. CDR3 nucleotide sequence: TGCGCCAGCAGCCAAGATGGTACGGGCTCAGACGAGCAGTACTTC. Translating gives CASSQDGTGSDEQYF.

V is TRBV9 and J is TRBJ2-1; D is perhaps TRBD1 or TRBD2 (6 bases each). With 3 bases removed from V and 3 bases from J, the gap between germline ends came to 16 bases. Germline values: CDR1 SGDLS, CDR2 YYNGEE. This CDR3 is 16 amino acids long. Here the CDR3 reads CASSEDTRGVYNEQFF. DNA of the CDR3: TGTGCCAGCAGCGAGGACACTAGGGGGGTCTACAATGAGCAGTTCTTC.

CDR3 residues: CASSHGTGQSSYNEQFF. CDR3 DNA sequence: TGTGCCAGCTCACATGGGACAGGACAGAGCTCCTACAATGAGCAGTTCTTC. The V gene is TRBV18, the J gene TRBJ2-1, with 8 bases matching TRBD1. The germline V gene encodes CDR1 KGHSH and CDR2 LQKENI. The CDR3 sequence is 17 residues long. The V segment lost 4 bases and the J segment 0 bases; nucleotides outside the gene matches: 8. Full variable domain (rest looked up from reference TRBV18 and TRBJ2-1): NAGVMQNPRHLVRRRGQEARLRCSPMKGHSHVYWYRQLPEEGLKFMVYLQKENIIDESGMPKERFSAEFPKEGPSILRIQQVVRGDSAAYFCASSHGTGQSSYNEQFFGPGTRLTVL.

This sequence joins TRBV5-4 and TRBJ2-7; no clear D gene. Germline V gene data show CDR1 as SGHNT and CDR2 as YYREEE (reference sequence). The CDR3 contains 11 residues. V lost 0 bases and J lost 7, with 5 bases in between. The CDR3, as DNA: TGTGCCAGCAGCTTGGGTCCGGAGCAGTACTTC. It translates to CASSLGPEQYF.

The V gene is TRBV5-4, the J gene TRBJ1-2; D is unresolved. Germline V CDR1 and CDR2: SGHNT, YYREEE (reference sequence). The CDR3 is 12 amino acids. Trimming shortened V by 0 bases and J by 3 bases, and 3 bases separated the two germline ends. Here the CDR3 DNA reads TGTGCCAGCAGCTTGGACCACTATGGCTACACCTTC. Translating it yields CASSLDHYGYTF.

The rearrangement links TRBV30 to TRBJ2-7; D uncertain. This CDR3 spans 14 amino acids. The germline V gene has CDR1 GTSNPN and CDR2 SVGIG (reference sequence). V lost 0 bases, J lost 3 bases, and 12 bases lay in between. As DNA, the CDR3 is TGTGCCTGGAGTGTACCACAGACGGGCTACGAGCAGTACTTC. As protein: CAWSVPQTGYEQYF.

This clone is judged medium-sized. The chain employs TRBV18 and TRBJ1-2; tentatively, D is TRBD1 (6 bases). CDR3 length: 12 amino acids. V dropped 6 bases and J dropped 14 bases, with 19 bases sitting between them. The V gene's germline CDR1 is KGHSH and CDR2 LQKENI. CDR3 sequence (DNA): TGTGCCAGCTCCGGGCCTGGGGACATAAGTACCTTC. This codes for CASSGPGDISTF.

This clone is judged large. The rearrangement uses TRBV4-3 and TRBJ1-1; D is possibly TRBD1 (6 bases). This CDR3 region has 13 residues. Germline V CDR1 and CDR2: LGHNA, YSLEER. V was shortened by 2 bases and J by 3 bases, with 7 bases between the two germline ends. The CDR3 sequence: CASSQQGYTEAFF. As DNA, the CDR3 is TGCGCCAGCAGCCAACAGGGGTACACTGAAGCTTTCTTT.

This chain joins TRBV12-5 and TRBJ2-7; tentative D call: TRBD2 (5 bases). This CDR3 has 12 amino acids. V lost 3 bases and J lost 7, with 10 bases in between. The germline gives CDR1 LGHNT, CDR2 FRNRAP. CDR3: CASGFAGREQYF. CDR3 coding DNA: TGTGCTAGTGGTTTTGCGGGCCGGGAGCAGTACTTC. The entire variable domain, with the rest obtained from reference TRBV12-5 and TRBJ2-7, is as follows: DARVTQTPRHKVTEMGQEVTMRCQPILGHNTVFWYRQTMMQGLELLAYFRNRAPLDDSGMPKDRFSAEMPDATLATLKIQPSEPRDSAVYFCASGFAGREQYFGPGTRLTVT.

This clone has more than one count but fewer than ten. The CDR3 loop reads CSVLTGSYEQYF. The CDR3 coding sequence is TGCAGCGTCTTGACAGGTTCCTACGAGCAGTACTTC. The V and J genes are TRBV29-1 and TRBJ2-7, with D possibly matching TRBD1 (6 bases). The CDR3 has 12 amino acids. Trimming took off 6 bases at V and 1 base at J, with 10 bases between the two ends. The germline gives CDR1 SQVTM, CDR2 ANQGSEA.

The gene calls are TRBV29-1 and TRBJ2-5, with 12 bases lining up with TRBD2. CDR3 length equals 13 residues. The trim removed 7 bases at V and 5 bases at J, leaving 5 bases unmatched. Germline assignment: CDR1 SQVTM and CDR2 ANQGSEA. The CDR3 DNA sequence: TGCAGCGGCGGACTAGCGGGGCGGGAGACCCAGTACTTC. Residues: CSGGLAGRETQYF.

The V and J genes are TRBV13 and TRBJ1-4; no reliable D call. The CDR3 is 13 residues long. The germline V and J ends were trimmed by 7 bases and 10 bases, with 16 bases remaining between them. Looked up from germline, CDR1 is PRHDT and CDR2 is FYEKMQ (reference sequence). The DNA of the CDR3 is TGTGCCAGCACCCCTGGTGGGAGTGGAAAACTGTTTTTT. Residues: CASTPGGSGKLFF.

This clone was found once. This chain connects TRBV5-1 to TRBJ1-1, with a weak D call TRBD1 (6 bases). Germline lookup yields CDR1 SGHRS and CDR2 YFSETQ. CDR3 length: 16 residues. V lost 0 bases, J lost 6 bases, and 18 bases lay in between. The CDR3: CASSLGGGGPGAEAFF. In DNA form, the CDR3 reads TGCGCCAGCAGCTTGGGAGGGGGGGGGCCTGGCGCTGAAGCTTTCTTT.

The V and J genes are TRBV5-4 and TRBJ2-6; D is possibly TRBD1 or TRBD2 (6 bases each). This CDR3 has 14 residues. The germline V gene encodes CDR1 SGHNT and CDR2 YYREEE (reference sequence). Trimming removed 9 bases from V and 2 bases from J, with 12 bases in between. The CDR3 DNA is TGTGCCACCGAGGGGGGCCCTGGGGCCAACGTCCTGACTTTC. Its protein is CATEGGPGANVLTF.